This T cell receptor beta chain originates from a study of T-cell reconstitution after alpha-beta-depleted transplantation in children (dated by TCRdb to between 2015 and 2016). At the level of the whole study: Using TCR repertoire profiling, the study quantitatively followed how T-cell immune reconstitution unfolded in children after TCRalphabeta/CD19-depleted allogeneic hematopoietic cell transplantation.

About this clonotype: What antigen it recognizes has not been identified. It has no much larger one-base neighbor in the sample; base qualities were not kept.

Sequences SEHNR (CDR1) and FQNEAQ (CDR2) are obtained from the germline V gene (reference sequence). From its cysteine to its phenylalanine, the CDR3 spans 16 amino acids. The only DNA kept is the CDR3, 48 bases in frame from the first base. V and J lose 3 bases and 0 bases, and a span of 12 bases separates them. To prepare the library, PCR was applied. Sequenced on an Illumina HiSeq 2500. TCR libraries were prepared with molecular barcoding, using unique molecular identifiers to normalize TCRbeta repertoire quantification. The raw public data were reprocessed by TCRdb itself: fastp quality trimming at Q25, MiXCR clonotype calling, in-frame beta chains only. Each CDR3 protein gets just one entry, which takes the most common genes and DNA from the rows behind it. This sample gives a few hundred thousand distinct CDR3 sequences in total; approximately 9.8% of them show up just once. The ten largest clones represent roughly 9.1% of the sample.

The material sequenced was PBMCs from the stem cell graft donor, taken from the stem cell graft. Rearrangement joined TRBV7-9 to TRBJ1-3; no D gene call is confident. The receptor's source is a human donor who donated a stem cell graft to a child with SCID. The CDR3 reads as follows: CASSFDAYRSGNTIYF. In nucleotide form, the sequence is TGTGCCAGCAGCTTTGACGCATACCGCTCTGGAAACACCATATATTTT.